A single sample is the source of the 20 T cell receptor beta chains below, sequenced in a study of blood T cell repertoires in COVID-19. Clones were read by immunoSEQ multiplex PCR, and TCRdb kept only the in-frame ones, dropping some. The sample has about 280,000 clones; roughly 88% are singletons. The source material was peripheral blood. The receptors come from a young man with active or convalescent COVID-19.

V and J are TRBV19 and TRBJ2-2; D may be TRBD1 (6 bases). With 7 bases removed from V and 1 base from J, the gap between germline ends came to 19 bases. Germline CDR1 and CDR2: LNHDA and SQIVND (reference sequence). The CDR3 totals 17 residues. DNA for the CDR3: TGTGCCAGTACCAAATACCCCACAGGGATGAACACCGGGGAGCTGTTTTTT. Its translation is CASTKYPTGMNTGELFF.

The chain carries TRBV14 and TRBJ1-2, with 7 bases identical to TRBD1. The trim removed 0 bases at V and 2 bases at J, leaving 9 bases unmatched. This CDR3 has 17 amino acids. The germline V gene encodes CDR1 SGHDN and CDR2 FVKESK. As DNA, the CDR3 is TGTGCCAGCAGCCAAGAAGAGCCGGGACAGAACAACTATGGCTACACCTTC. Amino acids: CASSQEEPGQNNYGYTF.

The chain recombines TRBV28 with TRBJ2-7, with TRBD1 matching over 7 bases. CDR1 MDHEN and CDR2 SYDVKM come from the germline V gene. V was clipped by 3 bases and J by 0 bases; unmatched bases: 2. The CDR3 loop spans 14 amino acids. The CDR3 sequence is CASSFDRDSYEQYF. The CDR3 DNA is TGTGCCAGCAGTTTCGACAGGGACTCCTACGAGCAGTACTTC.

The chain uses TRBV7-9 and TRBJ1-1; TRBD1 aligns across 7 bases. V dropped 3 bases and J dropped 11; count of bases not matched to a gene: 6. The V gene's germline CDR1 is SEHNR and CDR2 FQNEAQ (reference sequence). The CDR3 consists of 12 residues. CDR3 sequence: CASSFTGVEAFF. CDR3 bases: TGTGCCAGCAGCTTCACAGGGGTGGAGGCTTTCTTT. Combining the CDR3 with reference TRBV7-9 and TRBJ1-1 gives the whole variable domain DTGVSQNPRHKITKRGQNVTFRCDPISEHNRLYWYRQTLGQGPEFLTYFQNEAQLEKSRLLSDRFSAERPKGSFSTLEIQRTEQGDSAMYLCASSFTGVEAFFGQGTRLTVV.

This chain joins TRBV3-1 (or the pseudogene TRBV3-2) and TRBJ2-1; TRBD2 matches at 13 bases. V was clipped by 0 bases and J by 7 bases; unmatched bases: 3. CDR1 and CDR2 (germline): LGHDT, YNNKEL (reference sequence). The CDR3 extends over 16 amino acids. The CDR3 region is CASSQDRLAGGNEQFF. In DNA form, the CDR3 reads TGTGCCAGCAGCCAAGATCGACTAGCGGGGGGAAATGAGCAGTTCTTC.

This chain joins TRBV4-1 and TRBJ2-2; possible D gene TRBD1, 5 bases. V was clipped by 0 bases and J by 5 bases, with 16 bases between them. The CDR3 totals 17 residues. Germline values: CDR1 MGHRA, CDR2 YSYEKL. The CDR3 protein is CASSQDRGRLITGELFF. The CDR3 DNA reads TGCGCCAGCAGCCAAGATAGGGGCAGACTTATTACCGGGGAGCTGTTTTTT.

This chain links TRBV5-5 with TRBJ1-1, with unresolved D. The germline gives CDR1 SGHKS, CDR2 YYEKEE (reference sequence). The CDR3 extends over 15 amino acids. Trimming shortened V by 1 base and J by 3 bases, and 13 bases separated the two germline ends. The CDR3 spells CASSLWWREDTEAFF. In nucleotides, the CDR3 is TGTGCCAGCAGCTTGTGGTGGAGGGAGGACACTGAAGCTTTCTTT.

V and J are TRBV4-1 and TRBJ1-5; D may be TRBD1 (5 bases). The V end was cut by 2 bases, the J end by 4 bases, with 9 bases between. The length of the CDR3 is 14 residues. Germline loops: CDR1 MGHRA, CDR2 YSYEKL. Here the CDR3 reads CASSQSGENQPQHF. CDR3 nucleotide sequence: TGCGCCAGCAGCCAATCGGGGGAGAATCAGCCCCAGCATTTT.

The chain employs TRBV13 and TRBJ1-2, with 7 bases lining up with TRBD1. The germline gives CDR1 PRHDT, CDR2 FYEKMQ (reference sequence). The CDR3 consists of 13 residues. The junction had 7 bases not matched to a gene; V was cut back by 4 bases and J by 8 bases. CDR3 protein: CASSSWAGQGYTF. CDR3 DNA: TGTGCCAGCAGCTCATGGGCGGGACAGGGCTACACCTTC.

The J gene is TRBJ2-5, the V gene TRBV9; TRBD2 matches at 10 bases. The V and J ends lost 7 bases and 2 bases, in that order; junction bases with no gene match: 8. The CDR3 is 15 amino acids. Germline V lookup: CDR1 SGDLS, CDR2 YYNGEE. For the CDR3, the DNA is TGTGCCAGCCAATTGGGTAGCGGGGGGCAAGAGACCCAGTACTTC. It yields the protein CASQLGSGGQETQYF.

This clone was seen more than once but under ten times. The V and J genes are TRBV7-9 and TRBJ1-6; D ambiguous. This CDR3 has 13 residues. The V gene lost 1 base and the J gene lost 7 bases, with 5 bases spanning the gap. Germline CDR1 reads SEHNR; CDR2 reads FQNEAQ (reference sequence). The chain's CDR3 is CASSLGQNSPLHF. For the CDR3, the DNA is TGTGCCAGCAGCTTAGGACAAAATTCACCCCTCCACTTT.

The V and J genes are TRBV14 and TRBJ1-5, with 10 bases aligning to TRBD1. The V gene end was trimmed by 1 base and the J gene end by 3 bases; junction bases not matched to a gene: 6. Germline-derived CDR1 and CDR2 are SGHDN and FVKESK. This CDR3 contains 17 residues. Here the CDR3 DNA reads TGTGCCAGCAGCCAAGTTTGCGGGACAGGGGACAATCAGCCCCAGCATTTT. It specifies CASSQVCGTGDNQPQHF.

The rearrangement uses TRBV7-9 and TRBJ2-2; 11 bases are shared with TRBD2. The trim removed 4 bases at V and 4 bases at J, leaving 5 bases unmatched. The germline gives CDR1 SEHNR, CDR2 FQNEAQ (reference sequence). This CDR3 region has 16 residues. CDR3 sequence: CASSSLAGGTTGELFF. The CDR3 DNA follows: TGTGCCAGCAGCTCCCTAGCGGGGGGTACCACCGGGGAGCTGTTTTTT.

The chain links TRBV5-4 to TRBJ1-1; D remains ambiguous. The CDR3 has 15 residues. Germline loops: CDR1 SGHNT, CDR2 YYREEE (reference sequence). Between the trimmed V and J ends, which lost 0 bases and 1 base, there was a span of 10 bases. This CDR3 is CASSLGSFGNTEAFF. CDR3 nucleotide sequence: TGTGCCAGCAGCTTGGGCTCTTTCGGGAACACTGAAGCTTTCTTT.

The CDR3 loop is CASSLRGGLLSSGANVLTF. CDR3 nucleotide sequence: TGTGCCAGCAGCTTAAGGGGGGGTCTCCTCAGCTCTGGGGCCAACGTCCTGACTTTC. The chain couples TRBV7-3 to TRBJ2-6; TRBD2 aligns across 7 bases. Unmatched junction bases numbered 9, after V lost 1 base and J lost 0 bases. Germline CDR1 is SGHTA and CDR2 is FQGTGA. The CDR3 extends over 19 amino acids.

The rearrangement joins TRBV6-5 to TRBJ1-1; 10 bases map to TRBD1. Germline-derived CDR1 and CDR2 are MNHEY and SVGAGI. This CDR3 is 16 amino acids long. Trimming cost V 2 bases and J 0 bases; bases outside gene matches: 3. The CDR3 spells CASSYGQGVMNTEAFF. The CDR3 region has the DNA TGTGCCAGCAGTTACGGACAGGGGGTTATGAACACTGAAGCTTTCTTT.

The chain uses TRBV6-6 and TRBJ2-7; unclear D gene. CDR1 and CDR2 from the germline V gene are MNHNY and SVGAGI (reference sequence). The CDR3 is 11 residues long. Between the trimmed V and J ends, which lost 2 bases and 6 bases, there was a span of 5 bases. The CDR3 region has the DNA TGTGCCAGCAGTTACGGCTCCGAGCAGTACTTC. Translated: CASSYGSEQYF.

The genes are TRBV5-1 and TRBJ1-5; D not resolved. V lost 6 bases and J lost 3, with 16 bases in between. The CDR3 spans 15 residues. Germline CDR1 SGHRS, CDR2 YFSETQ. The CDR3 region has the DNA TGCGCCAGCACCCCAGGCGGGCTACCCAATCAGCCCCAGCATTTT. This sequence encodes CASTPGGLPNQPQHF.

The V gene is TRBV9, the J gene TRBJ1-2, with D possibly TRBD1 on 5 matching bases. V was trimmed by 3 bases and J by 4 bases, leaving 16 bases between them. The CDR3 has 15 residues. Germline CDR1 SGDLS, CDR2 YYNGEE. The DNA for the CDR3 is TGTGCCAGCAGCGGCGGGACTGCCTACCCCTATGGCTACACCTTC. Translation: CASSGGTAYPYGYTF.

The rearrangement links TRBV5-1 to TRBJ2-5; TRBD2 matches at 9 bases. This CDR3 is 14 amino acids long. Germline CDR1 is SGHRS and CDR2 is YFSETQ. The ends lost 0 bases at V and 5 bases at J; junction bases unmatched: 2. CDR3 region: CASSLELAGETQYF. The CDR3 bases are TGCGCCAGCAGCTTGGAGCTAGCGGGGGAGACCCAGTACTTC.